The rows below give T cell receptor beta chains drawn from one sample of a study of early T cells in non-severe SARS-CoV-2 infection. TCRdb used MiXCR to reprocess the 5' RACE reads, holding one entry per CDR3 protein. The table has fewer than 85,000 distinct CDR3 sequences, about a sixth seen once. The source material was whole blood. The receptors were gathered from an adult who was a healthcare worker with PCR-confirmed SARS-CoV-2 infection or an uninfected control (not recorded which). Each CDR3 is given with its conserved first and last residue. The D gene is left open where the match is weak. Only some rows state a clone size, as once, few, many or a class for expanded clones.

d_call	v_call	clone_size	j_call	cdr3_aa	cdr3_nt
.	TRBV18	few	TRBJ1-4	CASSPEGFLNEKLFF	TGTGCCAGCTCACCGGAAGGGTTCCTGAATGAAAAACTGTTTTTT
.	TRBV5-1	many	TRBJ1-1	CASSLGVTEAFF	TGCGCCAGCAGCTTGGGTGTTACTGAAGCTTTCTTT
.	TRBV3-1	.	TRBJ2-1	CASNQGTAYNEQFF	TGTGCCAGCAACCAGGGAACAGCATACAATGAGCAGTTCTTC
.	TRBV20-1	few	TRBJ1-5	CSTHGNDQPQHF	TGCAGTACCCACGGTAACGATCAGCCCCAGCATTTT
TRBD1	TRBV12-5	.	TRBJ1-6	CASGLVQGGSPLHF	TGTGCTAGTGGTTTGGTACAGGGGGGTTCACCCCTCCACTTT
TRBD2	TRBV3-1	.	TRBJ2-1	CASSQRSSGVYNEQFF	TGTGCCAGCAGCCAACGCAGCAGCGGGGTTTACAATGAGCAGTTCTTC
.	TRBV21-1	.	TRBJ1-5	CASSKAREFLNRDGVQPQHF	TGTGCCAGCAGCAAAGCCCGAGAATTCTTGAACAGGGATGGGGTTCAGCCCCAGCATTTT
.	TRBV29-1	.	TRBJ2-1	CSGLWGYNEQFF	TGCAGCGGACTGTGGGGGTACAATGAGCAGTTCTTC
TRBD1	TRBV20-1	.	TRBJ2-6	CSAQGGQGAGGANVLTF	TGCAGTGCTCAAGGCGGACAGGGGGCGGGAGGGGCCAACGTCCTGACTTTC
.	TRBV5-1	few	TRBJ1-5	CATTLSPPDLKDEGHNQPQHF	TGCGCCACCACCCTCTCACCCCCGGACCTGAAGGATGAGGGGCACAATCAGCCCCAGCATTTT
TRBD1	TRBV6-2/TRBV6-3	few	TRBJ1-5	CASSTGGPTKGSNQPQHF	TGTGCCAGCAGTACAGGGGGCCCCACCAAGGGGAGCAATCAGCCCCAGCATTTT
TRBD1	TRBV6-1	few	TRBJ1-2	CASSNQGATYGYTF	TGTGCCAGCAGCAATCAGGGGGCGACCTATGGCTACACCTTC
TRBD1	TRBV27	few	TRBJ1-6	CASSPLDRGRISPLHF	TGTGCCAGCAGTCCCCTTGACAGGGGAAGAATCTCACCCCTCCACTTT
.	TRBV6-5	.	TRBJ2-7	CASSNNYEQYF	TGTGCCAGCAGTAACAACTACGAGCAGTACTTC
.	TRBV5-1	few	TRBJ1-1	CASSLTTGATEAFF	TGCGCCAGCAGCTTGACGACAGGCGCCACTGAAGCTTTCTTT
TRBD1	TRBV19	many	TRBJ2-1	CASTVDRGLYNEQFF	TGTGCCAGTACCGTGGACAGGGGCCTATACAATGAGCAGTTCTTC
.	TRBV5-1	.	TRBJ1-6	CASSLDGDSPLHF	TGCGCCAGCAGCTTGGACGGGGATTCACCCCTCCACTTT
TRBD1	TRBV5-1	.	TRBJ2-5	CASSLAGQGGETQYF	TGCGCCAGCAGCTTGGCAGGACAGGGTGGGGAGACCCAGTACTTC
.	TRBV7-3	.	TRBJ2-5	CASSLGTSMTQYF	TGTGCCAGCAGCTTAGGGACTTCTATGACCCAGTACTTC
TRBD1	TRBV5-1	.	TRBJ2-4	CASRQGDIQYF	TGCGCCAGCAGACAGGGGGACATTCAGTACTTC
.	TRBV5-1	.	TRBJ2-1	CASHTGAGNEQFF	TGCGCCAGCCATACGGGGGCGGGGAATGAGCAGTTCTTC
.	TRBV20-1	.	TRBJ2-1	CSARDPGGPGNEQFF	TGCAGTGCTAGAGATCCTGGGGGGCCAGGGAATGAGCAGTTCTTC
.	TRBV7-2	few	TRBJ2-1	CASSFNGGGEQFF	TGTGCCAGCAGCTTCAACGGAGGGGGAGAGCAGTTCTTC
TRBD1	TRBV7-6	few	TRBJ1-3	CASSAPAGQGISGNTIYF	TGTGCCAGCAGCGCCCCGGCGGGACAGGGGATCTCTGGAAACACCATATATTTT
.	TRBV6-2/TRBV6-3	many	TRBJ2-4	CASGTSGSTAKNIQYF	TGTGCCAGCGGCACTAGTGGGTCCACGGCCAAAAACATTCAGTACTTC
TRBD2	TRBV24-1	.	TRBJ2-1	CATSDFGLADNEQFF	TGTGCCACCAGTGATTTCGGACTAGCCGACAATGAGCAGTTCTTC
TRBD1	TRBV7-8	.	TRBJ1-4	CASSPGTGFNEKLFF	TGTGCCAGCAGCCCGGGGACAGGGTTTAATGAAAAACTGTTTTTT
.	TRBV3-1	.	TRBJ1-3	CASSQGEGGGNTIYF	TGTGCCAGCAGCCAAGGAGAGGGGGGCGGAAACACCATATATTTT
.	TRBV20-1	.	TRBJ2-7	CSARSGPDSSYEQYF	TGCAGTGCTAGATCGGGACCGGACTCGTCCTACGAGCAGTACTTC
.	TRBV12-2	many	TRBJ1-1	CASRLADLGDTEAFF	TGTGCAAGTCGCTTAGCGGACCTTGGGGACACTGAAGCTTTCTTT
TRBD2	TRBV29-1	.	TRBJ2-5	CSAASGQETQYF	TGCAGCGCCGCTAGCGGCCAAGAGACCCAGTACTTC
.	TRBV5-1	once	TRBJ2-2	CASSFTGHTGELFF	TGCGCCAGCAGCTTCACAGGGCACACCGGGGAGCTGTTTTTT
TRBD2	TRBV9	.	TRBJ2-1	CASSVGLAGGDNEQFF	TGTGCCAGCAGCGTAGGGCTAGCGGGAGGGGACAATGAGCAGTTCTTC